The 5 T cell receptor beta chains reported below all come from one sample, sequenced in a study of CXCR3-negative and CXCR3-positive naive CD8 T cells. Study-wide findings and caveats: Naive cells positive for CXCR3 carried more hydrophobic TRB CDR3s than CXCR3-negative ones.

The antigens of these receptors remain unknown. The TRB cDNA libraries were prepared by 5' RACE with UMI labels. TCRdb reprocessed the 5' RACE reads and stores each CDR3 protein as one record, lacking DNA. This table lists 49,000 or so distinct CDR3 sequences. Sequencing input: naive CXCR3+ CD8+ T cells from blood. Documented subset: CD45RO-CCR7+CD27+CD95- naive CD8+ T cells expressing CXCR3 (TNR3+). The receptor source for this set is a human donor in good health. Some clones in this sample may be carry-over from other donors' samples.

V gene TRBV7-9 combines with J gene TRBJ1-1; lacking DNA, the TRBD1 call made by TCRdb goes unchecked. Germline assignment: CDR1 SEHNR and CDR2 FQNEAQ (reference sequence). This CDR3 is 15 amino acids long. The chain's CDR3 is CASNGGQGSNTEAFF. Combining the CDR3 with reference TRBV7-9 and TRBJ1-1 gives the whole variable domain DTGVSQNPRHKITKRGQNVTFRCDPISEHNRLYWYRQTLGQGPEFLTYFQNEAQLEKSRLLSDRFSAERPKGSFSTLEIQRTEQGDSAMYLCASNGGQGSNTEAFFGQGTRLTVV.

The chain combines TRBV28 with TRBJ2-1. This CDR3 has 11 residues. The germline V gene encodes CDR1 MDHEN and CDR2 SYDVKM. The CDR3 sequence is CASSHGGEQFF.

The rearrangement uses TRBV7-9 and TRBJ2-4; TCRdb outputs TRBD1, but without DNA this stays unchecked. CDR1 and CDR2 (germline): SEHNR, FQNEAQ (reference sequence). This CDR3 is 14 amino acids long. This CDR3 is CASSLITPVDIQYF.

The chain is built from TRBV7-9 and TRBJ2-1. Germline CDR1 SEHNR, CDR2 FQNEAQ (reference sequence). The CDR3 is made up of 13 amino acids. The CDR3 loop reads CASTSGWRYEQFF.

J is TRBJ2-1 and V is TRBV4-3. The CDR3 has 16 amino acids. The V gene's germline CDR1 is LGHNA and CDR2 YSLEER. The CDR3 here is CASSQAGDFYANEQFF.